This T cell receptor (beta chain) was found in a study of T cells in Graves' hyperthyroidism and ophthalmopathy. Study-wide results and limits: Model output signaled ophthalmopathy a median about 6.3 months ahead of onset. Also found in blood were most expanded thyroid clonotypes above 0.001.

This clonotype was seen ten or more times. As yet, its antigen is unknown. The CDR3 runs 16 residues. V shed 3 bases, J shed 3 bases, and the junction held 8 bases outside the gene matches. It was uncontrolled infection, other autoimmune disease, pregnancy or lactation that excluded patients. On the basis of clinical symptoms, serum thyroxine and TRAb, thyroid ultrasound and orbital computed tomography, diagnoses were made. Using RNA transcripts as the source, TCR beta CDR3 regions were amplified. HTBI primers were used for first-round RT-PCR of the TCR CDR3. MiXCR was run by TCRdb on the multiplex PCR reads, yielding one entry per CDR3 protein. The data show around 690,000 distinct CDR3 sequences, less than 25% seen once.

V gene TRBV12-3 or TRBV12-4 combines with J gene TRBJ2-3; 8 bases match TRBD1. The specimen was blood. The TCR was taken from a man under 40 with Graves' ophthalmopathy. CDR3 nucleotides: TGTGCCAGCAGTTTCCAGGGGGCGCAGGGTACAGATACGCAGTATTTT. Its translation: CASSFQGAQGTDTQYF.